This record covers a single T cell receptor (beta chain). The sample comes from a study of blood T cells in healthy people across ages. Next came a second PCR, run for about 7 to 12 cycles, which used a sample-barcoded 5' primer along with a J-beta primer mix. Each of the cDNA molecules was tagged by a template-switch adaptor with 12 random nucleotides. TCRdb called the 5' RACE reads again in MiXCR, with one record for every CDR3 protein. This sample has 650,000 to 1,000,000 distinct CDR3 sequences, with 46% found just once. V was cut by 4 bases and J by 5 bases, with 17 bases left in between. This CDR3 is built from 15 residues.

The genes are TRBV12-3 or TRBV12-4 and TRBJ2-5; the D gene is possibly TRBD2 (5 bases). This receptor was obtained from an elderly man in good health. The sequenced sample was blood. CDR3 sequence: CASSSGGLVGETQYF. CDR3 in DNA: TGTGCCAGCAGTTCCGGCGGGTTGGTAGGGGAGACCCAGTACTTC.